The 25 T cell receptor beta chains reported below all come from one sample, sequenced in a study of blood T cell repertoires in COVID-19 (dated by TCRdb to the early 2020s). Preparation of the library involved the immunoSEQ multiplex PCR assay. Sourced from immuneACCESS, this table was stored by TCRdb with only in-frame sequences that have V and J called. A share of the clones is absent; for the studies checked, an unresolved V gene accounts for under half, and the remainder has no known explanation. Within this sample are about 290,000 clones, with approximately 90% of them counted one time only. Less than 3% of the sample goes to the ten largest clones. The sample consisted of peripheral blood. The receptors were sampled from a woman in her thirties with active or convalescent COVID-19.

This clone was counted a few times. CDR3 DNA: TGTGCCAGCAGCCGGCGAGGGAACTACGAGCAGTACTTC. Protein sequence: CASSRRGNYEQYF. The genes are TRBV7-8 and TRBJ2-7; D is perhaps TRBD2 (5 bases). Germline V gene sequence: CDR1 SGHVS, CDR2 FQNEAQ. Deletions cut 5 bases from V and 3 bases from J, with 11 bases between. This CDR3 spans 13 amino acids.

The chain carries TRBV2 and TRBJ2-2, with 8 bases aligning to TRBD1. Losses at the gene ends were 9 bases for V and 4 bases for J; bases not matched to a gene: 7. The length of the CDR3 is 14 residues. Germline V gene data show CDR1 as SNHLY and CDR2 as FYNNEI. DNA of the CDR3: TGTGCCAGGGGGGTCACAGGGGGCACCGGGGAGCTGTTTTTT. Translating it yields CARGVTGGTGELFF.

The gene calls are TRBV6-1 and TRBJ1-3, with D possibly being TRBD1 (6 bases). The ends were cut back, 2 bases at V and 0 bases at J, with 11 bases in the middle. Per the germline V gene, CDR1 is MNHNS and CDR2 is SASEGT. The CDR3 spans 16 residues. The CDR3 sequence is CASSEPGQLSGNTIYF. Written as DNA, the CDR3 is TGTGCCAGCAGTGAACCAGGACAGCTCTCTGGAAACACCATATATTTT.

V is TRBV30 and J is TRBJ1-1; D perhaps matches TRBD1 (6 bases). Germline V lookup: CDR1 GTSNPN, CDR2 SVGIG (reference sequence). The CDR3 spans 13 residues. Trimming cost V 7 bases and J 3 bases, with 15 bases left between them. CDR3 bases: TGTGCCTCCCGGCGGGGGGCCGACACTGAAGCTTTCTTT. This encodes CASRRGADTEAFF. Full variable domain (outside the CDR3, taken from reference TRBV30 and TRBJ1-1): SQTIHQWPATLVQPVGSPLSLECTVEGTSNPNLYWYRQAAGRGLQLLFYSVGIGQISSEVPQNLSASRPQDRQFILSSKKLLLSDSGFYLCASRRGADTEAFFGQGTRLTVV.

This clone was seen a few times. CDR3 amino acids: CASSLTGGDGYTF. The CDR3 DNA follows: TGTGCCAGCAGCTTGACAGGGGGCGATGGCTACACCTTC. The V and J genes are TRBV5-4 and TRBJ1-2, with 9 bases aligning to TRBD1. The trim removed 1 base at V and 6 bases at J, leaving 1 base unmatched. The germline V gene encodes CDR1 SGHNT and CDR2 YYREEE (reference sequence). There are 13 residues in the CDR3.

V is TRBV6-2 or TRBV6-3 and J is TRBJ1-1, with 9 nucleotides matching TRBD1. J lost 0 bases, V lost 0 bases, and 11 bases had no gene match. This CDR3 has 19 amino acids. From germline, CDR1 is MNHEY and CDR2 SVGEGT. CDR3 DNA sequence: TGTGCCAGCAGTTACTCGTACGCTCCGGGACAGGGTATGAACACTGAAGCTTTCTTT. It yields the protein CASSYSYAPGQGMNTEAFF.

The chain joins TRBV6-4 to TRBJ2-5; 8 bases are a match to TRBD2. Germline V gene lookup returns CDR1 MRHNA and CDR2 SNTAGT. Losses at the gene ends were 7 bases for V and 2 bases for J; bases not matched to a gene: 15. This CDR3 contains 17 residues. The CDR3 loop reads CASTRVAGPRGQETQYF. As DNA, the CDR3 is TGTGCCAGCACACGAGTAGCGGGGCCACGGGGGCAAGAGACCCAGTACTTC.

V gene TRBV3-1 (or the pseudogene TRBV3-2) combines with J gene TRBJ2-2; D is unresolved. V lost 2 bases and J 0 bases, leaving 16 bases between the germline ends. CDR1 is LGHDT, CDR2 YNNKEL, per germline (reference sequence). The CDR3 loop spans 18 amino acids. CDR3 sequence: CASSQNPYIPSNTGELFF. The CDR3 DNA is TGTGCCAGCAGCCAAAATCCATACATACCGTCGAACACCGGGGAGCTGTTTTTT.

This chain joins TRBV10-3 and TRBJ2-2; possible D gene TRBD1, 5 bases. CDR3 length: 15 residues. V lost 3 bases to trimming and J lost 2 bases, with 10 bases between them. Germline V gives CDR1 ENHRY, CDR2 SYGVKD. CDR3 in amino acids: CAISDRRTNTGELFF. The CDR3 nucleotides read TGTGCCATCAGTGACCGTCGGACAAACACCGGGGAGCTGTTTTTT.

This chain joins TRBV28 and TRBJ1-5; 8 nucleotides align to TRBD1. With V trimmed by 6 bases and J by 0 bases, 16 bases remained unmatched. Germline V gene data show CDR1 as MDHEN and CDR2 as SYDVKM. This CDR3 contains 19 residues. The CDR3 nucleotides are TGTGCCAGCAGAGACCCCGGACAGGGAAACAGGTATAGCAATCAGCCCCAGCATTTT. Its translation is CASRDPGQGNRYSNQPQHF.

The chain joins TRBV18 to TRBJ2-7; D remains unclear. The CDR3 runs to 14 residues. Germline V gives CDR1 KGHSH, CDR2 LQKENI. Trimming took off 0 bases at V and 7 bases at J, with 13 bases between the two ends. CDR3 bases: TGTGCCAGCTCACCACCGGCAATAGCAAAAGAGCAGTACTTC. It encodes CASSPPAIAKEQYF. The full variable domain, rest sourced from reference TRBV18 and TRBJ2-7, is NAGVMQNPRHLVRRRGQEARLRCSPMKGHSHVYWYRQLPEEGLKFMVYLQKENIIDESGMPKERFSAEFPKEGPSILRIQQVVRGDSAAYFCASSPPAIAKEQYFGPGTRLTVT.

This clone was seen only once. This chain uses TRBV5-6 with TRBJ2-7; unclear D gene. CDR1 is SGHDT, CDR2 YYEEEE, per germline. The germline V and J ends were trimmed by 0 bases and 3 bases, with 10 bases remaining between them. This CDR3 is built from 14 residues. The CDR3 is CASSLGSRIYEQYF. The DNA of the CDR3 is TGTGCCAGCAGCTTGGGATCCAGGATCTACGAGCAGTACTTC. The whole variable domain, filled in from reference TRBV5-6 and TRBJ2-7, reads DAGVTQSPTHLIKTRGQQVTLRCSPKSGHDTVSWYQQALGQGPQFIFQYYEEEERQRGNFPDRFSGHQFPNYSSELNVNALLLGDSALYLCASSLGSRIYEQYFGPGTRLTVT.

The chain combines TRBV5-6 with TRBJ2-7; TRBD1 aligns across 8 bases. The J segment lost 3 bases and the V segment lost 2 bases, leaving 7 bases of the junction unmatched. There are 15 residues in the CDR3. Looked up from germline, CDR1 is SGHDT and CDR2 is YYEEEE. The CDR3 is CASSLLGQGGYEQYF. The DNA of the CDR3 is TGTGCCAGCAGCTTATTAGGACAGGGTGGCTACGAGCAGTACTTC. Drawing the rest from reference TRBV5-6 and TRBJ2-7, the complete variable domain is DAGVTQSPTHLIKTRGQQVTLRCSPKSGHDTVSWYQQALGQGPQFIFQYYEEEERQRGNFPDRFSGHQFPNYSSELNVNALLLGDSALYLCASSLLGQGGYEQYFGPGTRLTVT.

V is TRBV6-1 and J is TRBJ2-1; TRBD1 matches 7 bases. This CDR3 comprises 16 residues. Germline CDR1 and CDR2: MNHNS and SASEGT. V was clipped by 4 bases and J by 3 bases; unmatched bases: 9. CDR3 in amino acids: CASSGLQGFNYNEQFF. CDR3 nucleotide sequence: TGTGCCAGCAGTGGATTACAGGGGTTTAACTACAATGAGCAGTTCTTC.

The chain employs TRBV7-2 and TRBJ1-2, with 8 bases fitting TRBD1. The CDR3 runs 15 residues. Per the germline V gene, CDR1 is SGHTA and CDR2 is FQGNSA. The trim removed 5 bases at V and 5 bases at J, leaving 10 bases unmatched. CDR3 loop: CASSPGQGGSYGYTF. In DNA form, the CDR3 reads TGTGCCAGCAGCCCCGGACAGGGAGGATCTTATGGCTACACCTTC.

About this clone itself: A much larger clone differs by one base, so this may be a read error. The genes are TRBV7-3 and TRBJ2-3; 10 bases are a match to TRBD1. This CDR3 comprises 15 residues. Trimming cost V 4 bases and J 2 bases; bases outside gene matches: 3. CDR1 is SGHTA, CDR2 FQGTGA, per germline. CDR3 DNA: TGTGCCAGCAGCTCAGGACAGGGGGACACAGATACGCAGTATTTT. As protein: CASSSGQGDTDTQYF.

This clone occurred once. The CDR3 DNA reads as TGTGCCAGCTCACGAGACAGGGATGGGACGCCCCAGCATTTT. Translation gives CASSRDRDGTPQHF. The rearrangement uses TRBV18 and TRBJ1-5; 7 bases agree with TRBD1. Trimming took 4 bases from V and 9 from J; bases not matched to a gene: 9. Germline V gene data show CDR1 as KGHSH and CDR2 as LQKENI. CDR3 length: 14 amino acids.

CDR3 sequence (DNA): TGTGCCAGCAGTTACAGCAGAACTGGGAGTGAAGCTTTCTTT. As protein: CASSYSRTGSEAFF. The chain combines TRBV6-5 with TRBJ1-1, with D unclear. V lost 2 bases and J lost 7, with 14 bases in between. CDR1 MNHEY and CDR2 SVGAGI come from the germline V gene. This CDR3 is built from 14 residues.

The chain combines TRBV6-7 with TRBJ2-7, with TRBD1 identical over 10 bases. TRBV6-7 is given ORF status, its function remaining uncertain. CDR3 size: 15 residues. With V trimmed by 5 bases and J by 5 bases, 9 bases remained unmatched. The DNA of the CDR3 is TGTGCCAGCAGTACCCTCGGGACAGGGGCCCACGAGCAGTACTTC. Translating it yields CASSTLGTGAHEQYF.

This clone was recorded a few times. The chain carries TRBV5-6 and TRBJ2-7; 7 bases line up with TRBD1. The germline V gene encodes CDR1 SGHDT and CDR2 YYEEEE. CDR3 size: 16 residues. The V gene end was trimmed by 2 bases and the J gene end by 0 bases; junction bases not matched to a gene: 8. The CDR3 region is CASSFTGQVSSYEQYF. The CDR3 nucleotides read TGTGCCAGCAGCTTTACCGGACAGGTTAGCTCCTACGAGCAGTACTTC.

The V gene is TRBV20-1, the J gene TRBJ2-5, with TRBD2 matching 11 bases. There are 19 residues in the CDR3. Germline CDR1 DFQATT, CDR2 SNEGSKA (reference sequence). V lost 3 bases, J lost 5 bases, and 20 bases stayed unmatched. For the CDR3, the DNA is TGCAGTGCTAGTGGCCCTCGTAGCGGGGGGGCCACTATCGTGGAGACCCAGTACTTC. Its protein is CSASGPRSGGATIVETQYF.

This clone was observed a handful of times. The chain combines TRBV6-4 with TRBJ2-3; 11 bases line up with TRBD2. From germline, CDR1 is MRHNA and CDR2 SNTAGT. The CDR3 spans 16 residues. V trimming: 3 bases; J trimming: 6 bases; junction bases outside the gene matches: 8. The CDR3 DNA reads TGTGCCAGCAGTGAGATAGCTAGCGGGGGGCCGGATACGCAGTATTTT. This sequence encodes CASSEIASGGPDTQYF.

The chain combines TRBV6-1 with TRBJ1-2, with unresolved D. Trimming took off 1 base at V and 2 bases at J, with 11 bases between the two ends. Germline lookup yields CDR1 MNHNS and CDR2 SASEGT. This CDR3 comprises 15 residues. CDR3 DNA: TGTGCCAGCAGTGAAGAGGTGGCAGGCAACTATGGCTACACCTTC. Amino acids: CASSEEVAGNYGYTF.

This chain uses TRBV7-9 with TRBJ2-5; maybe TRBD2 (6 bases). The CDR3 extends over 18 amino acids. The germline V gene has CDR1 SEHNR and CDR2 FQNEAQ (reference sequence). With 1 base removed from V and 3 bases from J, the gap between germline ends came to 21 bases. The CDR3 loop is CASSLVGGGREKKETQYF. CDR3 DNA sequence: TGTGCCAGCAGCTTAGTGGGAGGTGGCAGGGAGAAAAAAGAGACCCAGTACTTC.

This chain links TRBV19 with TRBJ2-3; TRBD2 agrees at 7 bases. Germline V gives CDR1 LNHDA, CDR2 SQIVND (reference sequence). The J segment lost 5 bases and the V segment lost 1 base, leaving 0 bases of the junction unmatched. The CDR3 has 13 amino acids. CDR3 nucleotide sequence: TGTGCCAGTAGTATAGGGGGGGGAGATACGCAGTATTTT. Its protein is CASSIGGGDTQYF. Full variable domain (missing parts from reference TRBV19 and TRBJ2-3): DGGITQSPKYLFRKEGQNVTLSCEQNLNHDAMYWYRQDPGQGLRLIYYSQIVNDFQKGDIAEGYSVSREKKESFPLTVTSAQKNPTAFYLCASSIGGGDTQYFGPGTRLTVL.